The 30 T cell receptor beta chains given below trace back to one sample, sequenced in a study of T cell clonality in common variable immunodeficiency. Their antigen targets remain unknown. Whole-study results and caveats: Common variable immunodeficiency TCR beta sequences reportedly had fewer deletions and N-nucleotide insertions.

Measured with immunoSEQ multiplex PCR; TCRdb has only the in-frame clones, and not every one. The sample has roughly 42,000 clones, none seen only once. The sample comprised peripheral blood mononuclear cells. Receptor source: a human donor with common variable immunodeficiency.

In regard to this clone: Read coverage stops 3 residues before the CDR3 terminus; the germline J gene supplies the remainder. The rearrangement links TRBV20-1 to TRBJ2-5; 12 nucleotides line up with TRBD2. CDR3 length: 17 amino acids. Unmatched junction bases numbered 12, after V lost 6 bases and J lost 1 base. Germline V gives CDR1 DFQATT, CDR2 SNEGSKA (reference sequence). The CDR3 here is CSAEGHLAGGAQETQYF. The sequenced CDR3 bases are TGCAGTGCCGAGGGTCACCTAGCGGGGGGGGCCCAAGAGACC.

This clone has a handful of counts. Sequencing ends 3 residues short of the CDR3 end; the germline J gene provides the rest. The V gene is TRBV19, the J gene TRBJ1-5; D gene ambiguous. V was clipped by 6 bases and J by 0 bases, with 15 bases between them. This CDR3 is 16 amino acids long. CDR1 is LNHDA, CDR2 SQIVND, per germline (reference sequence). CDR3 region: CASRDGEFISNQPQHF. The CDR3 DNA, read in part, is TGTGCCAGTAGAGACGGGGAATTCATTAGCAATCAGCCC.

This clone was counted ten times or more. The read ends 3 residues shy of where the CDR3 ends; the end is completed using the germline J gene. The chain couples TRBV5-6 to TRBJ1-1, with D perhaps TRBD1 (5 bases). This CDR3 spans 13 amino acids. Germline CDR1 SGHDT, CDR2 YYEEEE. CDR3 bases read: TGTGCCAGCAGCTTGGCCGGGGGGTACGAA. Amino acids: CASSLAGGYE. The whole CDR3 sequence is CASSLAGGYEAFF.

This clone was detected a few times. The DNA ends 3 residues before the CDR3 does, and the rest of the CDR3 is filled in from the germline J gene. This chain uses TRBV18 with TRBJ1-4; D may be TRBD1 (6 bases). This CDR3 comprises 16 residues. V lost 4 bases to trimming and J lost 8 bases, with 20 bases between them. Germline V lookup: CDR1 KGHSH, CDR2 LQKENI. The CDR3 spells CASSRLVGAGGEKLFF. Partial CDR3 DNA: TGTGCCAGCTCACGGCTCGTGGGCGCGGGGGGCGAAAAA.

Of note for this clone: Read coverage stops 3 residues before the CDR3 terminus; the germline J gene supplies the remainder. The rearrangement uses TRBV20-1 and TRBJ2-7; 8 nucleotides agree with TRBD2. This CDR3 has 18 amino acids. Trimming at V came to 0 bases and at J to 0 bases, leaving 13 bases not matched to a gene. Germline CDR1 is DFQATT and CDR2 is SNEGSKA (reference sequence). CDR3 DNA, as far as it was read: TGCAGTGCTAGAGATTCGGGGGGGTCGTGGCGGCACTCCTACGAG. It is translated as CSARDSGGSWRHSYE. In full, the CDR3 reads CSARDSGGSWRHSYEQYF.

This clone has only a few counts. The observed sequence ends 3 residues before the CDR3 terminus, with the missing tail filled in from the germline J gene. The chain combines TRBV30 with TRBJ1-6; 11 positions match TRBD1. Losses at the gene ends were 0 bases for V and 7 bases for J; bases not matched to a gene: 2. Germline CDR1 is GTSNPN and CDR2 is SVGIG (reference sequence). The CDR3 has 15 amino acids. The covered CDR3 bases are TGTGCCTGGAGTGTACGGACAGGGGGCAATTCACCC. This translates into CAWSVRTGGNSP. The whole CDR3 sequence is CAWSVRTGGNSPLHF.

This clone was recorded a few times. The CDR3 bases that were read are TGTGCCAGCAGCTTAGACTTCACTAGCGCGAGCTCCTACGAG. Amino acids: CASSLDFTSASSYE. In full, the CDR3 is CASSLDFTSASSYEQYF. This chain connects TRBV7-8 to TRBJ2-7; 7 bases match TRBD2. Coverage ceases 3 residues before the CDR3 finishes, and the germline J gene fills in the end. V was clipped by 1 base and J by 0 bases; unmatched bases: 9. Germline V CDR1 and CDR2: SGHVS, FQNEAQ. The CDR3 consists of 17 residues.

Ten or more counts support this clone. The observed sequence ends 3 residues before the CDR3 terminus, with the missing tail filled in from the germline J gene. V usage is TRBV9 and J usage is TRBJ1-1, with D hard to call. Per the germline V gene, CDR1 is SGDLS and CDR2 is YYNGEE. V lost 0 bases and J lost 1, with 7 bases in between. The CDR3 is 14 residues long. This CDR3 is CASSVEQTNTEAFF. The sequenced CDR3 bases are TGTGCCAGCAGCGTAGAACAGACGAACACTGAA.

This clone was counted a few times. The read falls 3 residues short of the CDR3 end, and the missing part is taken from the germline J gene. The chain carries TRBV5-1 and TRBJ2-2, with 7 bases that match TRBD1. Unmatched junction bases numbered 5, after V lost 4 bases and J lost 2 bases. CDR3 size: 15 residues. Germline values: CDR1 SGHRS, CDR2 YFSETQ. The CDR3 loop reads CASSNRDRNTGELFF. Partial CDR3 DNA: TGCGCCAGCAGCAATCGGGACAGAAACACCGGGGAG.

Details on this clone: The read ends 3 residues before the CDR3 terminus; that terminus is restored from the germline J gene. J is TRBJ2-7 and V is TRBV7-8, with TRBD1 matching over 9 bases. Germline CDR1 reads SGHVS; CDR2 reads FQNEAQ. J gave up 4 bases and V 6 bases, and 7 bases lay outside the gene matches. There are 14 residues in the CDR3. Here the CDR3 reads CASRAGTGYYEQYF. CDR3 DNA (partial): TGTGCCAGCAGAGCCGGGACAGGGTATTACGAG. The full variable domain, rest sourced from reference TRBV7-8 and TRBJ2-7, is GAGVSQSPRYKVAKRGQDVALRCDPISGHVSLFWYQQALGQGPEFLTYFQNEAQLDKSGLPSDRFFAERPEGSVSTLKIQRTQQEDSAVYLCASRAGTGYYEQYFGPGTRLTVT.

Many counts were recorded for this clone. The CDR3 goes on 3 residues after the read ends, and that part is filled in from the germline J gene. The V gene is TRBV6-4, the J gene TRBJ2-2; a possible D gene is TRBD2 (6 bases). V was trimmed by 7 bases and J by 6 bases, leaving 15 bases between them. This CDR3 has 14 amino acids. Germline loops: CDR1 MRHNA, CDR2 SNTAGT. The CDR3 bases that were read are TGTGCCAGCACCGGGACTCCTGGCGCCGGGGAG. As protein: CASTGTPGAGE. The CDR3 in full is CASTGTPGAGELFF.

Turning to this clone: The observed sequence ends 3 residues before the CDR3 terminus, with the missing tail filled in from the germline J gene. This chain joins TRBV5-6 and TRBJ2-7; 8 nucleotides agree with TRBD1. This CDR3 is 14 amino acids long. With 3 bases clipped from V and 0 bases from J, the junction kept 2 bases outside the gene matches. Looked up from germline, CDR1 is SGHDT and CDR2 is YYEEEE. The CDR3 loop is CASSSTGGSYEQYF. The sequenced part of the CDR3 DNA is TGTGCCAGCAGCTCAACAGGGGGCTCCTACGAG.

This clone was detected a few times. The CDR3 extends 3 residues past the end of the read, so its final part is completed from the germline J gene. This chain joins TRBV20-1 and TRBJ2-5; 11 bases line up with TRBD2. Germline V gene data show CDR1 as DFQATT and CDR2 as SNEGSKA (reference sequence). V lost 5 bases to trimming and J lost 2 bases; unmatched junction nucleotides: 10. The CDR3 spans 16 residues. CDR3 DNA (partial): TGCAGTGCTCCCGCCCCGCGGACTAGCGGGCAAGAGACC. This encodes CSAPAPRTSGQET. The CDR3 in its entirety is CSAPAPRTSGQETQYF.

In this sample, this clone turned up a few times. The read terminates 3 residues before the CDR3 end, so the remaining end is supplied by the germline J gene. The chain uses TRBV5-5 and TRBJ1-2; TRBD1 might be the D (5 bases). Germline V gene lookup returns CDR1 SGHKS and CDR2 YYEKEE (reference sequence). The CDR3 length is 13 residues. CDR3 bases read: TGTGCCAGCAGCTTTTCGGACACAAGGGGC. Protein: CASSFSDTRG. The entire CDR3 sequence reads CASSFSDTRGYTF.

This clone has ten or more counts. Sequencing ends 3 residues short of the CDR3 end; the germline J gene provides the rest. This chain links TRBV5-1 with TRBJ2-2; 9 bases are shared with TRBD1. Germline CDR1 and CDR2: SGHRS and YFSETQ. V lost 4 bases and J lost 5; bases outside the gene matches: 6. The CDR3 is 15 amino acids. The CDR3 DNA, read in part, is TGCGCCAGCAGCACGGGACAGGGTCAGACCGGGGAG. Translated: CASSTGQGQTGE. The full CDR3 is CASSTGQGQTGELFF.

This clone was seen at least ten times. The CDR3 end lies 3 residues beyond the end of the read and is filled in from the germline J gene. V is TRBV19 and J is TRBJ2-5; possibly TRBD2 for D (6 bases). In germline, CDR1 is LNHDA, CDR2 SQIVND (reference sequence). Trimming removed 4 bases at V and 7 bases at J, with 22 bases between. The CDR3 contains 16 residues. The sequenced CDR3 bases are TGTGCCAGTAGTAACCCCACTTCAGGACGGGGGTCGACC. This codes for CASSNPTSGRGST. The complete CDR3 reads CASSNPTSGRGSTQYF.

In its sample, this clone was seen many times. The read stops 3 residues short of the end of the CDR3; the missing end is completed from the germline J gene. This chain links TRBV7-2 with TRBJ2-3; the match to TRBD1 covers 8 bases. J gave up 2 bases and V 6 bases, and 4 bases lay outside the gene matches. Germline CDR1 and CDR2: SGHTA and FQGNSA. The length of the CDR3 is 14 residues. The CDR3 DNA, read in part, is TGTGCCAGCAGGCCGACAGGGGTCACAGATACG. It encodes CASRPTGVTDT. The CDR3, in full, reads CASRPTGVTDTQYF.

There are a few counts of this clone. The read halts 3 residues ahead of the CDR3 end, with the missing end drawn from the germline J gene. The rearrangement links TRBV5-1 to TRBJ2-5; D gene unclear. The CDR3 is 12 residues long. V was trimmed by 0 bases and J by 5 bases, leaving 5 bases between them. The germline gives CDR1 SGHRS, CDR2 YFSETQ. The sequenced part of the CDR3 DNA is TGCGCCAGCAGCTTGGAACTGGAGACC. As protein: CASSLELET. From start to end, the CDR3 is CASSLELETQYF.

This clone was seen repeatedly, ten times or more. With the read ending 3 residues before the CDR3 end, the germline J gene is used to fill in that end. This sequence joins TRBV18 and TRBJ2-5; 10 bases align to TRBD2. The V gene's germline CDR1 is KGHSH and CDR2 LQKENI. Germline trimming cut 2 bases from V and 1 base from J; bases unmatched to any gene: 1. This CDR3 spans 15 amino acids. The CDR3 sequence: CASSPTSGTQETQYF. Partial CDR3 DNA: TGTGCCAGCTCACCAACTAGCGGGACCCAAGAGACC.

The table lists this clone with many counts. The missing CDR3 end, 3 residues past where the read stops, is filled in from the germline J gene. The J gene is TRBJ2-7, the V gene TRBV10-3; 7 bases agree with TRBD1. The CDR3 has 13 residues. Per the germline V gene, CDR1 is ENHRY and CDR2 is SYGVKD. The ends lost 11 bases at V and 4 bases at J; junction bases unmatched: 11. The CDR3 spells CAVRDSVGYEQYF. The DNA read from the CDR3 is TGTGCCGTCCGGGACAGCGTTGGGTACGAG.

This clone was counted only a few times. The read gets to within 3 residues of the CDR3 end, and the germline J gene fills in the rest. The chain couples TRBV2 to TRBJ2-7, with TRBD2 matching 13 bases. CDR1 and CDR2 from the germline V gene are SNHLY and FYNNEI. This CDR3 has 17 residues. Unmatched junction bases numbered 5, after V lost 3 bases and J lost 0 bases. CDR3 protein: CASSDGTSGVNSYEQYF. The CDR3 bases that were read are TGTGCCAGCAGTGATGGGACTAGCGGGGTAAACTCCTACGAG.

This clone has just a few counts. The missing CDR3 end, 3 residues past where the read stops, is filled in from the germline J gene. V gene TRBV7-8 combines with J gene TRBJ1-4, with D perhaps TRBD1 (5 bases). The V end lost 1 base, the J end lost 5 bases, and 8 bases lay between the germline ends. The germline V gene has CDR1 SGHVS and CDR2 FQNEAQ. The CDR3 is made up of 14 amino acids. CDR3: CASSLDRTNEKLFF. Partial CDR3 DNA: TGTGCCAGCAGCTTAGACAGGACGAATGAAAAA.

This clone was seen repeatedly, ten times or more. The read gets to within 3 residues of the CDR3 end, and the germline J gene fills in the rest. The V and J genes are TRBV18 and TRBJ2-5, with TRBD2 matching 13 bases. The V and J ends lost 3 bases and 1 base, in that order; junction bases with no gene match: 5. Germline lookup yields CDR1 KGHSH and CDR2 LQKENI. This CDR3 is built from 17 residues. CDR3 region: CASSPKRLAGGQETQYF. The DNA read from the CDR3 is TGTGCCAGCTCACCGAAAAGACTAGCGGGGGGCCAAGAGACC.

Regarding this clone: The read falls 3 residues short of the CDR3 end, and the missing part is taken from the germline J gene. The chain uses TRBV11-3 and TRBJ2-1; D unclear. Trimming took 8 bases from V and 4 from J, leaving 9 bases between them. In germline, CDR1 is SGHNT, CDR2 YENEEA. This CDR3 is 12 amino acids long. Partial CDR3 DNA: TGTGCCAGCTCATTAAGGTACAATGAG. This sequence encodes CASSLRYNE. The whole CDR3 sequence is CASSLRYNEQFF.

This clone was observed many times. CDR3 sequence: CASSQGQPGQPQHF. Partial CDR3 DNA: TGTGCCAGCTCCCAGGGCCAGCCGGGCCAGCCC. This chain uses TRBV18 with TRBJ1-5; the D gene is possibly TRBD1 (5 bases). The read is 3 residues too short to cover the CDR3 end, so that end is filled in from the germline J gene. Trimming pared 6 bases from V and 7 bases from J, leaving 16 bases between. In germline, CDR1 is KGHSH, CDR2 LQKENI. The CDR3 length is 14 residues.

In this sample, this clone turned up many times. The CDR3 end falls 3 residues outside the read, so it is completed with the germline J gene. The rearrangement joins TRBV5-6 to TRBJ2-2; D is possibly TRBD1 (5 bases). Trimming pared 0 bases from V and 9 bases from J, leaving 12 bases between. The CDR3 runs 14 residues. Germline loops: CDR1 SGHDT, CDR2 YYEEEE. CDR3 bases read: TGTGCCAGCAGCTTGGGACAGTCAACGTGGGAG. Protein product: CASSLGQSTWE. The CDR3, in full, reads CASSLGQSTWELFF.

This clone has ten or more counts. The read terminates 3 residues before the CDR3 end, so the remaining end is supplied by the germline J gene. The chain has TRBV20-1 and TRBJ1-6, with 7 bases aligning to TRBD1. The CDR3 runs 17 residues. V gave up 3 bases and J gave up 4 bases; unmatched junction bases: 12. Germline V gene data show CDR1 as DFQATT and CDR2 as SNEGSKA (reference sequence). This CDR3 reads CSARRGQGGIYNSPLHF. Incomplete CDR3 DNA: TGCAGTGCTAGGAGGGGGCAAGGGGGAATTTATAATTCACCC.

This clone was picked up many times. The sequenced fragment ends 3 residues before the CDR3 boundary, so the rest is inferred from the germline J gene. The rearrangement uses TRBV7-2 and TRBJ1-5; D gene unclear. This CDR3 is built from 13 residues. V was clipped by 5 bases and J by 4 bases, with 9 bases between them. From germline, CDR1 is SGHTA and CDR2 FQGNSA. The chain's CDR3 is CASSLRANQPQHF. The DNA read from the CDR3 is TGTGCCAGCAGCCTTAGGGCTAATCAGCCC.

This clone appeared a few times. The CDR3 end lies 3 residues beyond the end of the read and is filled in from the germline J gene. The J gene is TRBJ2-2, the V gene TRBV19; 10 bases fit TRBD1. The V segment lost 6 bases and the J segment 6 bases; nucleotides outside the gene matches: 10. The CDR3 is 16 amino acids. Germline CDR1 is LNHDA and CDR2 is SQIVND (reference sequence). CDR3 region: CASRRGDRGFPGELFF. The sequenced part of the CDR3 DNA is TGTGCCAGTAGAAGAGGGGACAGGGGATTCCCCGGGGAG.

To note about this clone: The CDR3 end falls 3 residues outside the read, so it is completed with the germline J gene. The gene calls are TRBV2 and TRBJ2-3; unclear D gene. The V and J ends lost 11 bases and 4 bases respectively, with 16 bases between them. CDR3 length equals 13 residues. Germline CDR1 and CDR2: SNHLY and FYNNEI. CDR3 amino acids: CAWLALAADTQYF. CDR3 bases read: TGTGCCTGGTTAGCCTTGGCCGCAGATACG.